This T cell receptor beta chain was observed in a study of siplizumab effects on memory and regulatory T cells. General observations from the study: In siplizumab cultures, the suppressive function of proliferating Tregs remained unconfirmed.

Of note for this clone: What it binds is unknown.

Sequencing used immunoSEQ multiplex PCR; TCRdb keeps in-frame clones, though not all of them. Here the sample spans roughly 92,000 clones, roughly 94% being singletons. The CDR3 covers 15 residues. The V and J ends lost 1 base and 8 bases, in that order; junction bases with no gene match: 7. The germline V gene has CDR1 SGHAT and CDR2 FQNNGV. The source material was non-Treg CD4+ T cells sorted from blood. The clonotype originates from a human donor in good health. The rearrangement joins TRBV11-2 to TRBJ2-1, with 8 bases identical to TRBD2. The CDR3 sequence: CASSLAGGPIDEQFF. The CDR3 DNA is TGTGCCAGCAGCTTAGCGGGAGGGCCTATCGATGAGCAGTTCTTC.